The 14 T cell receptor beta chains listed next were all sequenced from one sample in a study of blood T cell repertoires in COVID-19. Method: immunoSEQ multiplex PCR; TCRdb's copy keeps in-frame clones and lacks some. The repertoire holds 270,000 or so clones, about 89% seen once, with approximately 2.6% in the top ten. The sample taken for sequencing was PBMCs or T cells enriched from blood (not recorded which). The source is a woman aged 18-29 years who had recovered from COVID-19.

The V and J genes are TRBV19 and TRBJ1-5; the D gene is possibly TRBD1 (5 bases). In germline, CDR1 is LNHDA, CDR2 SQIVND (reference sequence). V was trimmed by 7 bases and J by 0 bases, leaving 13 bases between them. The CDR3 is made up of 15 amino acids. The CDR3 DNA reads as TGTGCCAGTACTAGGACACATGATAGCAATCAGCCCCAGCATTTT. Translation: CASTRTHDSNQPQHF.

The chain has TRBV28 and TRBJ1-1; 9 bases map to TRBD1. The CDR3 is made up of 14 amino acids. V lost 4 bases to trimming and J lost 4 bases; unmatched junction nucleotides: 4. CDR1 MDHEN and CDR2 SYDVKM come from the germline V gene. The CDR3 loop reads CASSSTGGFTEAFF. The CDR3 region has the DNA TGTGCCAGCAGTTCGACAGGGGGTTTCACTGAAGCTTTCTTT.

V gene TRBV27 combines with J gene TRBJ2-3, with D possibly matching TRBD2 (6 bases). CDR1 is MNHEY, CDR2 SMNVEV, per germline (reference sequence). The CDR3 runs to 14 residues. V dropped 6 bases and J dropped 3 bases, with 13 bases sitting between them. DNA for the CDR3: TGTGCCAGCAGCCGTGGGGGGTATACAGATACGCAGTATTTT. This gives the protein CASSRGGYTDTQYF.

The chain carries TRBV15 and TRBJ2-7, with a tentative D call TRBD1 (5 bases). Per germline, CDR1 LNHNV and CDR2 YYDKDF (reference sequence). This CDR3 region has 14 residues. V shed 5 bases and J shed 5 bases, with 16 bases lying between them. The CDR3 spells CATSARSQGHEQYF. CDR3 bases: TGTGCCACCAGCGCACGGAGCCAGGGCCACGAGCAGTACTTC. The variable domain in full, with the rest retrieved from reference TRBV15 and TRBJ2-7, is DAMVIQNPRYQVTQFGKPVTLSCSQTLNHNVMYWYQQKSSQAPKLLFHYYDKDFNNEADTPDNFQSRRPNTSFCFLDIRSPGLGDTAMYLCATSARSQGHEQYFGPGTRLTVT.

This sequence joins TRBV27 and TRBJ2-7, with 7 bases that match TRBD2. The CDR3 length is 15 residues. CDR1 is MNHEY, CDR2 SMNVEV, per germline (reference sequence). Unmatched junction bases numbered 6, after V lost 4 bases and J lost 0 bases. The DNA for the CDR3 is TGTGCCAGCAGTTCTCCTAGCGGTTCCTCCTACGAGCAGTACTTC. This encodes CASSSPSGSSYEQYF.

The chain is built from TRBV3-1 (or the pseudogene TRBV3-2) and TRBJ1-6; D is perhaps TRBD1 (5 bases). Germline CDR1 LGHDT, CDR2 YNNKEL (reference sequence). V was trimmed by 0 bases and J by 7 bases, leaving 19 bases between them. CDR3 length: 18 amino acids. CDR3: CASSQDKYAGMLNSPLHF. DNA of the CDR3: TGTGCCAGCAGCCAAGATAAGTACGCAGGGATGTTGAATTCACCCCTCCACTTT.

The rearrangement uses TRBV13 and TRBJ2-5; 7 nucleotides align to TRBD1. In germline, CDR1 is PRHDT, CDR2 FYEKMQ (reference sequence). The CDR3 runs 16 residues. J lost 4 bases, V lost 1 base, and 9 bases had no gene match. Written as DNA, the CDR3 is TGTGCCAGCAGCTTAGTAGGTACAGGGGTCACAGAGACCCAGTACTTC. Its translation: CASSLVGTGVTETQYF.

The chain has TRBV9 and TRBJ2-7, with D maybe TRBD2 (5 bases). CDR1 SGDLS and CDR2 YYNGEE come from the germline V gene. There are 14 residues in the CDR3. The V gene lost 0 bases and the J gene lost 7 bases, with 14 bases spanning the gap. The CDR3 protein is CASSVGLTEGEQYF. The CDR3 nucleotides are TGTGCCAGCAGCGTAGGGCTCACTGAGGGTGAGCAGTACTTC.

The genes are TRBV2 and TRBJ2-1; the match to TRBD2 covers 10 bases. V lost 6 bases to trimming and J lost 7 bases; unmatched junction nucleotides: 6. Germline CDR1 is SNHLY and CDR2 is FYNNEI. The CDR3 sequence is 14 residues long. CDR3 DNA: TGTGCCAGCAGACCCACACTAGCGGGGAATGAGCAGTTCTTC. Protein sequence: CASRPTLAGNEQFF.

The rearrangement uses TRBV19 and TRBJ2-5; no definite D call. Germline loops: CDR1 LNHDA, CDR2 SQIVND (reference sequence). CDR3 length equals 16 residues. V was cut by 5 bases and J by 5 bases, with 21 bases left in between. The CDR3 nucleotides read TGTGCCAGTAGTCTGTCCCTAGTCCCGCCGCATGAGACCCAGTACTTC. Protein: CASSLSLVPPHETQYF.

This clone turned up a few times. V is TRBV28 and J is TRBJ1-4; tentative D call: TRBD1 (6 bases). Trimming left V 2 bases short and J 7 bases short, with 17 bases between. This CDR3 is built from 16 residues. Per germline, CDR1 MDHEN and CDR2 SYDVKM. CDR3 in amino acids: CASSLVPGHTGEKLFF. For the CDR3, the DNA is TGTGCCAGCAGTTTAGTCCCGGGACATACGGGTGAAAAACTGTTTTTT.

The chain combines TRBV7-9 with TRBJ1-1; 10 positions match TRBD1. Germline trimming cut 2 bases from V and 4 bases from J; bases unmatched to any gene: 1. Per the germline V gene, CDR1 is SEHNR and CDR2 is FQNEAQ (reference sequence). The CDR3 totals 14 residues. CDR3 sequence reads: CASSLRTGGTEAFF. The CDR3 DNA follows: TGTGCCAGCAGCTTACGGACAGGGGGCACTGAAGCTTTCTTT.

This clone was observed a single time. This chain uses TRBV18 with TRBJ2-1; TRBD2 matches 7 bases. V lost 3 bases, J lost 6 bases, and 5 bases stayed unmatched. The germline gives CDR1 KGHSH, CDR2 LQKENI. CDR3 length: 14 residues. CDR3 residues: CASSPGGTGNEQFF. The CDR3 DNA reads TGTGCCAGCTCACCGGGAGGGACTGGCAATGAGCAGTTCTTC. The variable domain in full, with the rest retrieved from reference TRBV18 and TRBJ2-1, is NAGVMQNPRHLVRRRGQEARLRCSPMKGHSHVYWYRQLPEEGLKFMVYLQKENIIDESGMPKERFSAEFPKEGPSILRIQQVVRGDSAAYFCASSPGGTGNEQFFGPGTRLTVL.

CDR3 sequence (DNA): TGCAGCGTTGAAGTTAGGGTTGGGAGAGAGACCCAGTACTTC. It specifies CSVEVRVGRETQYF. The chain is built from TRBV29-1 and TRBJ2-5, with D possibly TRBD2 on 5 matching bases. The CDR3 length is 14 residues. Per germline, CDR1 SQVTM and CDR2 ANQGSEA. The ends were cut back, 1 base at V and 4 bases at J, with 13 bases in the middle.